A single sample is the source of the 10 T cell receptor beta chains below, sequenced in a study of molecular identifiers for immune sequencing clone quantification. TCRdb re-called the PCR reads with MiXCR, one entry per CDR3 protein. The data contain under 350,000 distinct CDR3 sequences, 24% of them singletons. The sample taken for sequencing was naive CD8+ T cells from blood, with Jurkat cell RNA spiked in. Subset reported: FACS-sorted CD8+CD4-CCR7+CD45RA+ naive T cells. These receptors all come from a human donor in good health. Some libraries in this study had Jurkat cell RNA spiked in.

The chain links TRBV28 to TRBJ1-6; D is unresolved. The CDR3 is 14 amino acids. V lost 2 bases to trimming and J lost 5 bases, with 7 bases between them. The germline CDR1 and CDR2 sequences are MDHEN and SYDVKM. The CDR3 DNA is TGTGCCAGCAGTTTAGGGCCGGATAATTCACCCCTCCACTTT. It yields the protein CASSLGPDNSPLHF.

This clonotype was seen a few times. J is TRBJ2-7 and V is TRBV6-2 or TRBV6-3; D perhaps matches TRBD2 (5 bases). Germline loops: CDR1 MNHEY, CDR2 SVGEGT. The V end lost 2 bases, the J end lost 1 base, and 12 bases lay between the germline ends. This CDR3 region has 15 residues. DNA of the CDR3: TGTGCCAGCAGTTACCCACGGGAATGGTCCTACGAGCAGTACTTC. It encodes CASSYPREWSYEQYF.

In its sample, this clonotype was seen many times. This chain joins TRBV29-1 and TRBJ1-1, with D perhaps TRBD1 (5 bases). The CDR3 has 11 residues. Germline V gene data show CDR1 as SQVTM and CDR2 as ANQGSEA. V dropped 6 bases and J dropped 8 bases, with 13 bases sitting between them. The DNA of the CDR3 is TGCAGCGTCCCCGACAGAGACGAAGCTTTCTTT. Translating gives CSVPDRDEAFF.

This clonotype was seen just once. This chain links TRBV4-1 with TRBJ2-7; the match to TRBD2 covers 7 bases. The V gene end was trimmed by 2 bases and the J gene end by 1 base; junction bases not matched to a gene: 5. The CDR3 covers 15 residues. Germline values: CDR1 MGHRA, CDR2 YSYEKL. Written as DNA, the CDR3 is TGCGCCAGCAGCCAAAGGCGCGGGGGTTCCTACGAGCAGTACTTC. This encodes CASSQRRGGSYEQYF.

This clonotype was counted many times. This chain joins TRBV7-9 and TRBJ2-7; possible D gene TRBD2, 6 bases. Looked up from germline, CDR1 is SEHNR and CDR2 is FQNEAQ (reference sequence). This CDR3 region has 14 residues. The V gene lost 1 base and the J gene lost 3 bases, with 10 bases spanning the gap. The CDR3 coding sequence is TGTGCCAGCAGCTTAGGTCCGGGGGACTACGAGCAGTACTTC. Its protein product is CASSLGPGDYEQYF.

This clonotype was observed at least ten times. This sequence joins TRBV27 and TRBJ2-5, with D possibly matching TRBD2 (5 bases). V dropped 7 bases and J dropped 4 bases, with 16 bases sitting between them. The CDR3 is made up of 14 amino acids. The germline CDR1 and CDR2 sequences are MNHEY and SMNVEV (reference sequence). The DNA for the CDR3 is TGTGCCAGCACGGGGTTGGGGTCGGGAGAGACCCAGTACTTC. Translating it yields CASTGLGSGETQYF.

This clonotype has more than one count but fewer than ten. The chain links TRBV2 to TRBJ2-6; D is perhaps TRBD1 (6 bases). Trimming took 3 bases from V and 0 from J, leaving 15 bases between them. CDR1 SNHLY and CDR2 FYNNEI come from the germline V gene. This CDR3 has 18 amino acids. In DNA form, the CDR3 reads TGTGCCAGCAGTGATGTGGGGGCTCGCCTCTCTGGGGCCAACGTCCTGACTTTC. It is translated as CASSDVGARLSGANVLTF. The full variable domain, with the rest looked up from reference TRBV2 and TRBJ2-6, is EPEVTQTPSHQVTQMGQEVILRCVPISNHLYFYWYRQILGQKVEFLVSFYNNEISEKSEIFDDQFSVERPDGSNFTLKIRSTKLEDSAMYFCASSDVGARLSGANVLTFGAGSRLTVL.

This clonotype was recorded a few times. V and J are TRBV10-3 and TRBJ1-1; 8 bases agree with TRBD1. There are 17 residues in the CDR3. V was pared by 0 bases and J by 5 bases, with 11 bases of the junction left unmatched. Germline lookup yields CDR1 ENHRY and CDR2 SYGVKD. The CDR3 is CAISESPAYRGATEAFF. The CDR3 region has the DNA TGTGCCATCAGTGAGTCGCCGGCATACAGGGGGGCGACTGAAGCTTTCTTT.

In regard to this clonotype: This may be a read error, as it is one base from a much larger clone. As the CDR3 is not closed by the conserved phenylalanine or tryptophan, this likely results from a read error. This chain joins TRBV25-1 and TRBJ2-1; D may correspond to TRBD1 or TRBD2 (5 bases each). The CDR3 loop spans 14 amino acids. The germline CDR1 and CDR2 sequences are MGHDK and SYGVNS. V was pared by 2 bases and J by 9 bases, with 14 bases between. CDR3 nucleotide sequence: TGTGCCAGCAGTGAAGGGGCCCTCGGGACTGAGCAGTTCTCC. Translated: CASSEGALGTEQFS.

This clonotype was seen at least ten times. This chain uses TRBV7-9 with TRBJ2-5; no firm D call. The V end lost 3 bases, the J end lost 3 bases, and 8 bases lay between the germline ends. CDR3 size: 13 residues. The germline gives CDR1 SEHNR, CDR2 FQNEAQ (reference sequence). The DNA for the CDR3 is TGTGCCAGCAGCTTTACTACGGAAGAGACCCAGTACTTC. Residues: CASSFTTEETQYF. Together with reference TRBV7-9 and TRBJ2-5, the CDR3 gives the full variable domain: DTGVSQNPRHKITKRGQNVTFRCDPISEHNRLYWYRQTLGQGPEFLTYFQNEAQLEKSRLLSDRFSAERPKGSFSTLEIQRTEQGDSAMYLCASSFTTEETQYFGPGTRLLVL.